The 8 T cell receptor beta chains given below trace back to one sample, sequenced in a study of cytomegalovirus exposure and HLA in healthy donors. It was with 60 Vbeta and 13 Jbeta primers that the PCR ran. TCRdb's table, derived via immunoSEQ multiplex PCR, lists solely in-frame clones and lacks some. The sample holds roughly 100,000 clones; approximately 78% are singletons and the top ten take 0.6% to 0.95%. Material for sequencing was PBMCs. The receptors here all came from a woman aged 55-69 years in good health and CMV-seronegative.

V gene TRBV5-1 combines with J gene TRBJ2-7, with 9 nucleotides matching TRBD1. The V gene end was trimmed by 4 bases and the J gene end by 0 bases; junction bases not matched to a gene: 5. The CDR3 totals 15 residues. In germline, CDR1 is SGHRS, CDR2 YFSETQ. This CDR3 reads CASSERQGGSYEQYF. The CDR3 nucleotides are TGCGCCAGCAGCGAGAGACAGGGGGGCTCCTACGAGCAGTACTTC.

This CDR3 is CASSNTGNLGEQYF. The CDR3 nucleotides read TGTGCCAGCAGCAACACGGGAAACTTGGGCGAGCAGTACTTC. The chain couples TRBV7-9 to TRBJ2-7, with D maybe TRBD2 (5 bases). Trimming cost V 5 bases and J 6 bases, with 17 bases left between them. The germline gives CDR1 SEHNR, CDR2 FQNEAQ (reference sequence). The CDR3 has 14 amino acids.

This clone appeared a single time. V usage is TRBV10-2 and J usage is TRBJ1-1; D is perhaps TRBD1 (5 bases). Germline V CDR1 and CDR2: WSHSY, SAAADI. The CDR3 is 15 amino acids. The V gene lost 0 bases and the J gene lost 9 bases, with 17 bases spanning the gap. CDR3 loop: CASSESGQPGRQAFF. In DNA, the CDR3 is TGCGCCAGCAGTGAGTCTGGACAACCCGGACGGCAAGCTTTCTTT.

The rearrangement links TRBV29-1 to TRBJ2-5; no clear D. With 0 bases removed from V and 4 bases from J, the gap between germline ends came to 6 bases. The germline V gene has CDR1 SQVTM and CDR2 ANQGSEA. The CDR3 sequence is 12 residues long. The chain's CDR3 is CSVEDLGETQYF. Written as DNA, the CDR3 is TGCAGCGTTGAAGATCTCGGAGAGACCCAGTACTTC.

The rearrangement joins TRBV23-1 to TRBJ2-5; 7 bases map to TRBD2. TRBV23-1 is marked as an open reading frame, function uncertain. Trimming took 6 bases from V and 2 from J; bases not matched to a gene: 15. The CDR3 has 17 amino acids. The CDR3 region is CASSAGLGDYKQETQYF. In DNA form, the CDR3 reads TGCGCCAGCAGCGCCGGGTTGGGGGACTACAAACAAGAGACCCAGTACTTC.

The J gene is TRBJ1-2, the V gene TRBV5-5, with 7 bases aligning to TRBD1. Germline CDR1 is SGHKS and CDR2 is YYEKEE (reference sequence). Trimming cost V 4 bases and J 4 bases; bases outside gene matches: 4. The CDR3 loop spans 13 amino acids. Here the CDR3 reads CASSPGDSYGYTF. DNA for the CDR3: TGTGCCAGCAGCCCGGGGGACAGCTATGGCTACACCTTC.

V is TRBV6-6 and J is TRBJ2-5; 9 bases are shared with TRBD2. CDR3 length: 15 residues. Germline CDR1 MNHNY, CDR2 SVGAGI (reference sequence). With V trimmed by 6 bases and J by 5 bases, 10 bases remained unmatched. CDR3 in amino acids: CASSLSGSWAETQYF. The CDR3 bases are TGTGCCAGCAGCCTTAGCGGGAGTTGGGCGGAGACCCAGTACTTC.

The CDR3 DNA reads as TGCGCCAGCAGCCCGGTAGGACAGGGGGCGAAAAATGAGCAGTTCTTC. It is translated as CASSPVGQGAKNEQFF. The rearrangement uses TRBV5-1 and TRBJ2-1; 11 nucleotides align to TRBD1. The CDR3 is made up of 16 amino acids. Germline CDR1 and CDR2: SGHRS and YFSETQ. V lost 4 bases, J lost 7 bases, and 10 bases stayed unmatched.